This T cell receptor (beta chain) was found in a study of blood T cell repertoires in COVID-19. Study in general: PBMCs, B-cell-depleted T cells, or T cells provided the cDNA or gDNA that made up the material.

Recruited during active infection, patients (from Seattle) were subsequently followed longitudinally. Per the original data handling: The assay estimated nucleated cells by amplifying reference gene primers. Libraries were prepared by immunoSEQ multiplex PCR; TCRdb keeps only in-frame clonotypes and omits some of them. Clone size and the V and J calls come from that table; the DNA yielded D and trimming. The sample yields some 180,000 clones, about 82% seen once. In germline, CDR1 is SGHTA, CDR2 FQGNSA. V dropped 5 bases and J dropped 6 bases, with 16 bases sitting between them. CDR3 length: 14 residues.

What was sequenced was peripheral blood. The V gene is TRBV7-2, the J gene TRBJ1-1; D is ambiguous. The TCR comes from an elderly woman with COVID-19, enrolled during active disease. The CDR3 is CASSLNPGVPEAFF. CDR3 in DNA: TGTGCCAGCAGCCTAAACCCCGGGGTACCTGAAGCTTTCTTT. The whole variable domain, remainder taken from reference TRBV7-2 and TRBJ1-1, is GAGVSQSPSNKVTEKGKDVELRCDPISGHTALYWYRQSLGQGLEFLIYFQGNSAPDKSGLPSDRFSAERTGGSVSTLTIQRTQQEDSAVYLCASSLNPGVPEAFFGQGTRLTVV.